The 20 T cell receptor beta chains in this list originate from one sample, sequenced in a study of blood T cell repertoires in COVID-19. This table comes from immunoSEQ multiplex PCR, and its TCRdb copy is limited to in-frame clones, with some not included. The table has some 270,000 clones, over 75% seen once. The specimen was PBMCs or T cells enriched from blood (not recorded which). These receptors originate from a woman between 35 and 50 years old who had been exposed to COVID-19.

The chain recombines TRBV7-3 with TRBJ1-2; D call uncertain. The ends were cut back, 3 bases at V and 0 bases at J, with 5 bases in the middle. Per the germline V gene, CDR1 is SGHTA and CDR2 is FQGTGA. There are 13 residues in the CDR3. The CDR3 spells CASSFDSNYGYTF. In nucleotides, the CDR3 is TGTGCCAGCAGCTTTGACTCTAACTATGGCTACACCTTC.

In this sample, this clone turned up a few times. The chain recombines TRBV4-1 with TRBJ1-3; D unresolved. V was shortened by 2 bases and J by 5 bases, with 7 bases between the two germline ends. This CDR3 spans 13 amino acids. Per germline, CDR1 MGHRA and CDR2 YSYEKL. The CDR3 region is CASSQSPRNTIYF. CDR3 coding DNA: TGCGCCAGCAGCCAAAGCCCAAGAAACACCATATATTTT.

This clone was observed a handful of times. The chain uses TRBV5-5 and TRBJ2-1; no definite D call. The CDR3 consists of 14 residues. Trimming took 7 bases from V and 0 from J, leaving 11 bases between them. Per the germline V gene, CDR1 is SGHKS and CDR2 is YYEKEE (reference sequence). Here the CDR3 DNA reads TGTGCCAGCGATGAGTACAGCTCCTACAATGAGCAGTTCTTC. Translating it yields CASDEYSSYNEQFF.

A single count supports this clone. The chain joins TRBV19 to TRBJ1-1; 9 bases line up with TRBD1. The CDR3 length is 14 residues. V shed 4 bases and J 0 bases; nucleotides not matched to a gene: 0. CDR1 is LNHDA, CDR2 SQIVND, per germline (reference sequence). The CDR3 is CASSNRGLNTEAFF. The CDR3, as DNA: TGTGCCAGTAGTAACAGGGGGCTGAACACTGAAGCTTTCTTT.

This clone appeared a single time. J is TRBJ2-1 and V is TRBV27, with 10 bases identical to TRBD2. V was clipped by 3 bases and J by 9 bases; unmatched bases: 8. This CDR3 is 15 amino acids long. Germline V lookup: CDR1 MNHEY, CDR2 SMNVEV (reference sequence). CDR3 in DNA: TGTGCCAGCAGTTTTGGGCTAGCGGGAGTCGGTGAGCAGTTCTTC. Protein sequence: CASSFGLAGVGEQFF.

The rearrangement joins TRBV5-1 to TRBJ1-2; 7 bases match TRBD1. The J segment lost 13 bases and the V segment lost 0 bases, leaving 6 bases of the junction unmatched. The CDR3 extends over 12 amino acids. The V gene's germline CDR1 is SGHRS and CDR2 YFSETQ. CDR3 sequence (DNA): TGCGCCAGCAGCTTGGAACAGGGGAATTTCACCTTC. Translation gives CASSLEQGNFTF.

The chain has TRBV7-9 and TRBJ2-3; D is uncertain. Deletions cut 4 bases from V and 3 bases from J, with 14 bases between. This CDR3 contains 15 residues. CDR1 is SEHNR, CDR2 FQNEAQ, per germline (reference sequence). CDR3 in amino acids: CASSSRSVRTDTQYF. In nucleotides, the CDR3 is TGTGCCAGCAGCTCCCGGAGCGTTCGGACAGATACGCAGTATTTT.

The rearrangement links TRBV7-8 to TRBJ2-7; TRBD1 might be the D (6 bases). CDR3 length: 14 amino acids. V was trimmed by 3 bases and J by 6 bases, leaving 15 bases between them. From germline, CDR1 is SGHVS and CDR2 FQNEAQ. CDR3 nucleotide sequence: TGTGCCAGCAGCTTGCTTATTGCGACAGGCGAGCAGTACGTC. This gives the protein CASSLLIATGEQYV.

CDR3 sequence reads: CATSDTRLDTQYF. CDR3 nucleotides: TGTGCCACCAGTGATACTAGATTAGATACGCAGTATTTT. V is TRBV24-1 and J is TRBJ2-3; tentative D call: TRBD2 (5 bases). V was shortened by 3 bases and J by 5 bases, with 8 bases between the two germline ends. The CDR3 extends over 13 amino acids. CDR1 and CDR2 (germline): KGHDR, SFDVKD.

Worth noting for this clone: The sample carries other DNA sequences with the same CDR3. This sequence joins TRBV7-2 and TRBJ2-7; tentative D call: TRBD2 (5 bases). The CDR3 contains 14 residues. Germline V gene data show CDR1 as SGHTA and CDR2 as FQGNSA. Trimming cost V 1 base and J 0 bases, with 7 bases left between them. The CDR3 DNA follows: TGTGCCAGCAGCTTAGTTGGGAGCTCCTACGAGCAGTACGTC. Translating it yields CASSLVGSSYEQYV.

The chain joins TRBV18 to TRBJ1-4; D not resolved. The CDR3 runs 13 residues. From germline, CDR1 is KGHSH and CDR2 LQKENI. V lost 6 bases and J 8 bases, leaving 13 bases between the germline ends. The CDR3 loop is CASSRARQEKLFF. CDR3 coding DNA: TGTGCCAGCTCGCGGGCGCGGCAAGAAAAACTGTTTTTT. The full variable domain, completed using reference TRBV18 and TRBJ1-4, is NAGVMQNPRHLVRRRGQEARLRCSPMKGHSHVYWYRQLPEEGLKFMVYLQKENIIDESGMPKERFSAEFPKEGPSILRIQQVVRGDSAAYFCASSRARQEKLFFGSGTQLSVL.

The chain joins TRBV15 to TRBJ1-5; no clear D. The germline V gene has CDR1 LNHNV and CDR2 YYDKDF (reference sequence). The CDR3 spans 18 residues. Deletions cut 5 bases from V and 0 bases from J, with 20 bases between. CDR3 sequence reads: CATSGGLMPGSSNQPQHF. The CDR3 DNA sequence: TGTGCCACCAGCGGTGGTCTCATGCCCGGTTCTAGCAATCAGCCCCAGCATTTT. Together with reference TRBV15 and TRBJ1-5, the CDR3 gives the full variable domain: DAMVIQNPRYQVTQFGKPVTLSCSQTLNHNVMYWYQQKSSQAPKLLFHYYDKDFNNEADTPDNFQSRRPNTSFCFLDIRSPGLGDTAMYLCATSGGLMPGSSNQPQHFGDGTRLSIL.

This chain connects TRBV2 to TRBJ2-3, with TRBD2 matching 9 bases. J was trimmed by 2 bases and V by 6 bases; bases with no gene match: 9. The germline gives CDR1 SNHLY, CDR2 FYNNEI. This CDR3 region has 16 residues. The CDR3 DNA reads TGTGCCAGCAGCCTCGTAGCGGGGGAGGTCACAGATACGCAGTATTTT. Amino acids: CASSLVAGEVTDTQYF.

The V call is TRBV7-2, the J call TRBJ1-1; possibly TRBD1 for D (5 bases). V was trimmed by 4 bases and J by 1 base, leaving 19 bases between them. The CDR3 is made up of 17 amino acids. Germline CDR1 reads SGHTA; CDR2 reads FQGNSA. The CDR3 bases are TGTGCCAGCAGCTCTAGGTTCCGGACAAGGCAGAACACTGAAGCTTTCTTT. This codes for CASSSRFRTRQNTEAFF.

This chain connects TRBV19 to TRBJ1-1; no reliable D call. Germline V gene lookup returns CDR1 LNHDA and CDR2 SQIVND (reference sequence). The CDR3 sequence is 13 residues long. V dropped 5 bases and J dropped 0 bases, with 7 bases sitting between them. In DNA, the CDR3 is TGTGCCAGTAGTCCAGAAATGAACACTGAAGCTTTCTTT. This encodes CASSPEMNTEAFF.

The chain combines TRBV3-1 (or the pseudogene TRBV3-2) with TRBJ2-5; D ambiguous. CDR1 is LGHDT, CDR2 YNNKEL, per germline (reference sequence). The CDR3 is 14 residues long. The germline V and J ends were trimmed by 0 bases and 8 bases, with 13 bases remaining between them. The CDR3 here is CASSQESTGRTQYF. The CDR3 DNA is TGTGCCAGCAGCCAAGAATCAACGGGTAGAACCCAGTACTTC.

The chain carries TRBV3-1 (or the pseudogene TRBV3-2) and TRBJ1-2; TRBD1 matches at 8 bases. V shed 4 bases and J 0 bases; nucleotides not matched to a gene: 1. The CDR3 sequence is 14 residues long. Germline V gives CDR1 LGHDT, CDR2 YNNKEL (reference sequence). CDR3 in DNA: TGTGCCAGCAGCCGGGGACAGGCTAACTATGGCTACACCTTC. Its translation is CASSRGQANYGYTF.

The V gene is TRBV7-2, the J gene TRBJ1-2; maybe TRBD1 (5 bases). Trimming took off 5 bases at V and 8 bases at J, with 21 bases between the two ends. Per the germline V gene, CDR1 is SGHTA and CDR2 is FQGNSA. The CDR3 runs 15 residues. The CDR3 here is CASSPLRAAGKGYTF. DNA of the CDR3: TGTGCCAGCAGCCCTTTACGGGCGGCAGGGAAGGGCTACACCTTC.

This clone was recorded only once. This chain joins TRBV7-8 and TRBJ2-3, with 7 bases aligning to TRBD2. Germline CDR1 is SGHVS and CDR2 is FQNEAQ. The CDR3 runs 15 residues. V was pared by 5 bases and J by 2 bases, with 7 bases of the junction left unmatched. CDR3 bases: TGTGCCAGCAGCACACCCGGGACTACCACAGATACGCAGTATTTT. Amino acid sequence: CASSTPGTTTDTQYF.

The rearrangement links TRBV7-2 to TRBJ2-3; TRBD2 agrees at 9 bases. The CDR3 consists of 15 residues. V lost 5 bases and J lost 1; bases outside the gene matches: 4. CDR1 and CDR2 (germline): SGHTA, FQGNSA. The CDR3 DNA sequence: TGTGCCAGCAGCCGTAAGCGGGAGGGCACAGATACGCAGTATTTT. Translation: CASSRKREGTDTQYF.